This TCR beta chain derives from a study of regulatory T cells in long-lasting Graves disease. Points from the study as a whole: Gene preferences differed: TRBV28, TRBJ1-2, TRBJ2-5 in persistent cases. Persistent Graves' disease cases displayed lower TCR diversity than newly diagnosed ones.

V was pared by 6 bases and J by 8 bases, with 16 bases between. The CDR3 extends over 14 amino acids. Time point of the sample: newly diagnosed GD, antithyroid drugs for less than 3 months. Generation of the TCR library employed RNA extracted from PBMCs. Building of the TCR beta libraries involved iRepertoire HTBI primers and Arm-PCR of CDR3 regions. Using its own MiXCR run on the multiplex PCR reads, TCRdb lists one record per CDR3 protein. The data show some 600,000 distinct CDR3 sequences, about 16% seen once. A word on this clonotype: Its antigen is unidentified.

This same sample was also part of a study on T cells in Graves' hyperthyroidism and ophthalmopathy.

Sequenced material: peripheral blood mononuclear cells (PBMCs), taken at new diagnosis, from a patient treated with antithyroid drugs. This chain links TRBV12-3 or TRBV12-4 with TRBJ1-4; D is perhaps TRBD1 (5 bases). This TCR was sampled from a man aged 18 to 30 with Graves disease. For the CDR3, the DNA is TGTGCCAGCAGAACCCGGGGGGGAGGCGAAAAACTGTTTTTT. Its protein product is CASRTRGGGEKLFF.